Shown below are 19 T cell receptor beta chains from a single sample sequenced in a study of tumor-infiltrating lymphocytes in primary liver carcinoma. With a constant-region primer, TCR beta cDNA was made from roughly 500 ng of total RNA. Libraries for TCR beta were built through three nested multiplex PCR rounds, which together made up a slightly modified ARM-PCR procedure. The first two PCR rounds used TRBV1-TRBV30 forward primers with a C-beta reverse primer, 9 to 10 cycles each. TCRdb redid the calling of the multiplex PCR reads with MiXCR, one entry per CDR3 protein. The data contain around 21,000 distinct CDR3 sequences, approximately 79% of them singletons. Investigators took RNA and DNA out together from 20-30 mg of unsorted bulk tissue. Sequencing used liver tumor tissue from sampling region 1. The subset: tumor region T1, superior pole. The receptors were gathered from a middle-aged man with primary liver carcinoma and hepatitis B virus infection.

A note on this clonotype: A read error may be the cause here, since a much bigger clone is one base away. In DNA, the CDR3 is TGTGTCATCAGTGACACAGGGGGCGCGTACAATGAGCAGTTCTTC. Encoded protein: CVISDTGGAYNEQFF. The chain uses TRBV10-3 and TRBJ2-1; 9 bases fit TRBD1. CDR3 length equals 15 residues. Germline CDR1 is ENHRY and CDR2 is SYGVKD.

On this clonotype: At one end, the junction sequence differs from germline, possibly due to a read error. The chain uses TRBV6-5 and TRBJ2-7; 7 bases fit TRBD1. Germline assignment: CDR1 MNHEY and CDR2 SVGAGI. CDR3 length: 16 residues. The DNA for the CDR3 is TGTGTCAGCAGGCCCGGACAGGCAGCATTCTTTTACGAGCACTACTTC. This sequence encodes CVSRPGQAAFFYEHYF.

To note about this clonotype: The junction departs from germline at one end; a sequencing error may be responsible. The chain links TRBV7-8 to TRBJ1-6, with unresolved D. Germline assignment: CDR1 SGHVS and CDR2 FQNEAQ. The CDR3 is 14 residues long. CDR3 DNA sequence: TGTGCCAGTAGCTCGAACACCGGTGATTCACCCCCCCACTTT. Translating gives CASSSNTGDSPPHF.

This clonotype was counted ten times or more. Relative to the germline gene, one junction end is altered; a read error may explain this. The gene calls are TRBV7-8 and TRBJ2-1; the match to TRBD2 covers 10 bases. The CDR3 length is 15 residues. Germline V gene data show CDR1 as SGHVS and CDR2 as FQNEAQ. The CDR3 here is CAGSPGLADYNEQFF. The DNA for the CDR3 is TGTGCCGGCAGCCCAGGACTAGCGGATTACAATGAGCAGTTCTTC.

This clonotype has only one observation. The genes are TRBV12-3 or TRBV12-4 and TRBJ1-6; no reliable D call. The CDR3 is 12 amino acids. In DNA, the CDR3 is TGTGTTAGCAGTTTAAAGATTTCACCCCTCCACTTT. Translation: CVSSLKISPLHF.

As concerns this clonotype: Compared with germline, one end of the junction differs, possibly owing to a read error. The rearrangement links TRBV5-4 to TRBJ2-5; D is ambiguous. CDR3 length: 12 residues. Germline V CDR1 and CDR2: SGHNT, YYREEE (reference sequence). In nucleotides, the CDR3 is TGTGCCAGCAGCTTCCCTTCCTGGACCCAGCACTTC. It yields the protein CASSFPSWTQHF.

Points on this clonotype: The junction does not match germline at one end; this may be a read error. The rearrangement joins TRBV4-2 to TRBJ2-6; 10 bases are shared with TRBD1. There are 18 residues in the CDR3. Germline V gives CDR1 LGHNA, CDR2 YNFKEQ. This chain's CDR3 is CASSRETGGITWANVLTF. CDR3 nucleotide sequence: TGCGCCAGCAGCCGAGAGACAGGGGGCATTACCTGGGCCAACGTCCTGACTTTC.

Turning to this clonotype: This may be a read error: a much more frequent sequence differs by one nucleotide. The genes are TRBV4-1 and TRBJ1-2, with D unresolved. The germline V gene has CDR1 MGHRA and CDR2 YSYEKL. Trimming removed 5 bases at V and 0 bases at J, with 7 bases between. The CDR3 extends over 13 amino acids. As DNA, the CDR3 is TGCGCCAGCAGCGATACAGCTAACTATGGCTACACCTTC. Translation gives CASSDTANYGYTF.

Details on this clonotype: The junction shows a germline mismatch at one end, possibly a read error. The CDR3 DNA reads TGTGCCAGCGGCTTAGCGCGAGCAGGGGGCGGAGGCTACACCTTT. Its protein is CASGLARAGGGGYTF. The chain recombines TRBV7-8 with TRBJ1-2, with 8 bases that match TRBD1. The CDR3 runs 15 residues. The germline V gene has CDR1 SGHVS and CDR2 FQNEAQ.

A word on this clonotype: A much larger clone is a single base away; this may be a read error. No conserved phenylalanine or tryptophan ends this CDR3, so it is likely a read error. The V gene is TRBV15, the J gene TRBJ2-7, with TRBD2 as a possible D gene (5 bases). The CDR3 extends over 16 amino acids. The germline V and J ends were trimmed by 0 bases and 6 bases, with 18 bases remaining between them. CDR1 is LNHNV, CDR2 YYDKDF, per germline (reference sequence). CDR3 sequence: CATSREPEVGDGEQYL. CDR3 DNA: TGTGCCACCAGCAGAGAACCGGAGGTTGGGGATGGCGAGCAGTACCTC.

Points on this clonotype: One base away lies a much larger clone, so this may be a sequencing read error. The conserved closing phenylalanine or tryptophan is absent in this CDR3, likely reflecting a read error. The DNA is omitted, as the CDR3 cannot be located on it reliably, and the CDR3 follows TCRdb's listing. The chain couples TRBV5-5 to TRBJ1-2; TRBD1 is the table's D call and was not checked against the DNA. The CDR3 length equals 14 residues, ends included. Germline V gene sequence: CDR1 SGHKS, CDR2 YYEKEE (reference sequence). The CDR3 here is CASSPGQAHCGYIL.

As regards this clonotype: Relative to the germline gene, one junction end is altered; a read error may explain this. For the CDR3, the DNA is TGTGCCAGCCCACCAAGGGGGGGTCCCGCCACCAATCAGCCCCAGCATTTT. It specifies CASPPRGGPATNQPQHF. The chain has TRBV18 and TRBJ1-5; D possibly corresponds to TRBD1 (6 bases). Germline CDR1 reads KGHSH; CDR2 reads LQKENI. The CDR3 loop spans 17 amino acids.

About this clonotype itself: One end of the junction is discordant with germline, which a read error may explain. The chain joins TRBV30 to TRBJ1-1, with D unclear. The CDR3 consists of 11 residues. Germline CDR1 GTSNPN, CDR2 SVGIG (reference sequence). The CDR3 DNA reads TGTGTCTGGGCTATAAGGGCTGAAGCTTTCTTT. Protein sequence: CVWAIRAEAFF. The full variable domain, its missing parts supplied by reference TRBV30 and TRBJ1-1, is SQTIHQWPATLVQPVGSPLSLECTVEGTSNPNLYWYRQAAGRGLQLLFYSVGIGQISSEVPQNLSASRPQDRQFILSSKKLLLSDSGFYLCVWAIRAEAFFGQGTRLTVV.

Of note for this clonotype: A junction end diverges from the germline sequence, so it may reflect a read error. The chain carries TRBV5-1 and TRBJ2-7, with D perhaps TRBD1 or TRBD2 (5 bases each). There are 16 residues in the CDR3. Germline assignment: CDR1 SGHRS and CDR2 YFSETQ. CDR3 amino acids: CASSLGGIGVQYERYF. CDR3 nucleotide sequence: TGCGCCAGCAGCTTGGGGGGGATAGGGGTTCAGTACGAGCGGTACTTC.

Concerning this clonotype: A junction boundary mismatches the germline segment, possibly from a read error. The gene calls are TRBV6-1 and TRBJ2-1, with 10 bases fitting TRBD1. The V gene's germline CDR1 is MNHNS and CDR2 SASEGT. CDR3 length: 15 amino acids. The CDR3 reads CASGVGTGEYNEQFF. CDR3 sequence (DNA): TGTGCCAGCGGAGTCGGGACAGGGGAGTACAACGAGCAGTTCTTC.

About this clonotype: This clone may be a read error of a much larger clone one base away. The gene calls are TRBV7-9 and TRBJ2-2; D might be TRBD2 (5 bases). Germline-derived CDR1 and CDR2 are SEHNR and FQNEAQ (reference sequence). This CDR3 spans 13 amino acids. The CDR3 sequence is CASSLIVTGKLFF. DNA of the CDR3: TGTGCCAGCAGCCTGATAGTCACCGGGAAGCTGTTTTTT.

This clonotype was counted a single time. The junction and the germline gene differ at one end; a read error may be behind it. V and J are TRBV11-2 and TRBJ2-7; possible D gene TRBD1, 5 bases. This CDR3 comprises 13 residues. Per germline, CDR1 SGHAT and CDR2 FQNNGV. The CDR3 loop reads CASSFDSTYGQYF. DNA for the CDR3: TGTGCCAGTAGCTTTGACAGTACCTACGGGCAGTACTTC.

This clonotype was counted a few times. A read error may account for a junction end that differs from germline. The CDR3 loop is CASSYRPGGNEQFF. The DNA for the CDR3 is TGTGCCAGCAGTTACCGACCCGGCGGCAATGAACAGTTCTTC. The chain carries TRBV6-2 or TRBV6-3 and TRBJ2-1; D is uncertain. CDR1 is MNHEY, CDR2 SVGEGT, per germline. The CDR3 consists of 14 residues.

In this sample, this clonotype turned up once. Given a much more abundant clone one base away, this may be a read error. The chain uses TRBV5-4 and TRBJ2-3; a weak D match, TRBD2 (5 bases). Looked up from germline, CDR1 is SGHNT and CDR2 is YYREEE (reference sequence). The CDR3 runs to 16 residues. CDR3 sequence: CASSNAQRTDADAQYF. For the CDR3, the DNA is TGTGCCAGCAGCAATGCTCAGCGGACGGACGCAGATGCGCAGTATTTT.